Listed here are 12 T cell receptor beta chains from one sample, sequenced in a study of T-cell memory formation after mild COVID-19. MiXCR, run by TCRdb on the 5' RACE reads, gives a single entry per CDR3 protein. Of roughly 400,000 distinct CDR3 sequences in the sample, 15% to 20% were seen once. Sample: PBMCs or a T cell subset sorted from them (not recorded which). The receptors originated from a man between 18 and 29 years old who had mild COVID-19 (a few samples of this study predate the infection). Cell type and time point are not known.

This chain joins TRBV4-1 and TRBJ1-2; TRBD1 aligns across 8 bases. This CDR3 has 15 amino acids. V dropped 1 base and J dropped 3; count of bases not matched to a gene: 4. Germline lookup yields CDR1 MGHRA and CDR2 YSYEKL. In DNA form, the CDR3 reads TGCGCCAGCAGCCAAGCGGGACAGGTTGACTATGGCTACACCTTC. This encodes CASSQAGQVDYGYTF.

This clonotype was recorded at least ten times. This rearrangement joins TRBV7-2 to TRBJ2-5, with 9 bases that match TRBD1. The CDR3 is 15 amino acids. Germline V lookup: CDR1 SGHTA, CDR2 FQGNSA. Trimming took 3 bases from V and 5 from J; bases not matched to a gene: 7. CDR3 region: CASSLGTGTVETQYF. The CDR3 DNA reads as TGTGCCAGCAGCTTGGGGACAGGGACGGTGGAGACCCAGTACTTC.

This clonotype has only a few counts. The chain links TRBV5-1 to TRBJ2-1; maybe TRBD1 (5 bases). V was pared by 8 bases and J by 3 bases, with 12 bases between. The CDR3 loop spans 13 amino acids. CDR1 is SGHRS, CDR2 YFSETQ, per germline. CDR3 amino acids: CASQDNHYNEQFF. The CDR3, as DNA: TGCGCCAGTCAGGACAACCACTACAATGAGCAGTTCTTC.

This clonotype showed up just a few times. This chain joins TRBV7-3 and TRBJ2-1; no definite D call. Germline V gene sequence: CDR1 SGHTA, CDR2 FQGTGA. Trimming removed 5 bases at V and 0 bases at J, with 11 bases between. This CDR3 is 15 amino acids long. CDR3 DNA sequence: TGTGCCAGCAGCCGCAGTGCAAGCTCCTACAATGAGCAGTTCTTC. It codes for CASSRSASSYNEQFF.

V gene TRBV4-1 combines with J gene TRBJ1-2; D uncertain. V lost 3 bases to trimming and J lost 8 bases, with 16 bases between them. The CDR3 contains 14 residues. Germline V gene sequence: CDR1 MGHRA, CDR2 YSYEKL. CDR3 amino acids: CASSHPLGSGGYTF. The DNA of the CDR3 is TGCGCCAGCAGCCACCCGCTTGGGTCGGGGGGCTACACCTTC.

The chain joins TRBV6-2 or TRBV6-3 to TRBJ1-2; the D gene is possibly TRBD1 (5 bases). Trimming removed 2 bases at V and 8 bases at J, with 12 bases between. This CDR3 comprises 13 residues. CDR1 and CDR2 from the germline V gene are MNHEY and SVGEGT. The CDR3 DNA reads TGTGCCAGCAGTTACGTGGGGCTCGGCGGCTACACCTTC. Translating gives CASSYVGLGGYTF.

This clonotype was counted ten times or more. CDR3 region: CASSQEVPVSNGGGETQYF. CDR3 sequence (DNA): TGCGCCAGCAGCCAAGAGGTTCCGGTCTCCAACGGGGGGGGAGAGACCCAGTACTTC. The V call is TRBV4-3, the J call TRBJ2-5; 8 bases are a match to TRBD2. The J segment lost 4 bases and the V segment lost 0 bases, leaving 16 bases of the junction unmatched. Germline lookup yields CDR1 LGHNA and CDR2 YSLEER. The CDR3 has 19 residues.

This chain joins TRBV4-3 and TRBJ2-6; D remains unclear. Germline assignment: CDR1 LGHNA and CDR2 YSLEER. Trimming shortened V by 0 bases and J by 4 bases, and 4 bases separated the two germline ends. The CDR3 has 14 amino acids. CDR3 amino acids: CASSQDGGANVLTF. The CDR3 DNA sequence: TGCGCCAGCAGCCAAGATGGAGGGGCCAACGTCCTGACTTTC.

In its sample, this clonotype was seen a few times. The genes are TRBV7-2 and TRBJ1-1; no clear D gene. Trimming took off 3 bases at V and 10 bases at J, with 12 bases between the two ends. CDR1 is SGHTA, CDR2 FQGNSA, per germline. CDR3 length: 12 amino acids. CDR3 nucleotide sequence: TGTGCCAGCAGCTTGGACCCTCCCCGAGCTTTCTTT. Residues: CASSLDPPRAFF.

CDR3 amino acids: CASGTVREKLFF. CDR3 coding DNA: TGTGCCAGCGGTACAGTGAGAGAAAAACTGTTTTTT. The rearrangement uses TRBV6-2 or TRBV6-3 and TRBJ1-4; no firm D call. This CDR3 region has 12 residues. V shed 8 bases and J shed 8 bases, with 12 bases lying between them. Germline-derived CDR1 and CDR2 are MNHEY and SVGEGT.

This clonotype was recorded a few times. This chain uses TRBV7-2 with TRBJ2-1, with TRBD2 matching over 14 bases. J lost 10 bases, V lost 0 bases, and 8 bases had no gene match. There are 17 residues in the CDR3. Per germline, CDR1 SGHTA and CDR2 FQGNSA. The CDR3 DNA is TGTGCCAGCAGCTTAGCGCTGCGACTAGCGGGGGGGGAGGAGCAGTTCTTC. As protein: CASSLALRLAGGEEQFF.

This chain links TRBV2 with TRBJ2-1; no firm D call. Germline values: CDR1 SNHLY, CDR2 FYNNEI. The length of the CDR3 is 15 residues. The ends were cut back, 11 bases at V and 0 bases at J, with 17 bases in the middle. The CDR3 bases are TGTGCCGGTCTATCGACTCCTAGCTCCTACAATGAGCAGTTCTTC. Translated: CAGLSTPSSYNEQFF. Using reference TRBV2 and TRBJ2-1 for the parts outside the CDR3, the full variable domain is EPEVTQTPSHQVTQMGQEVILRCVPISNHLYFYWYRQILGQKVEFLVSFYNNEISEKSEIFDDQFSVERPDGSNFTLKIRSTKLEDSAMYFCAGLSTPSSYNEQFFGPGTRLTVL.